A selection of T cell receptor beta chains follows, all from one sample in a study of CD8 T cells in Susac syndrome. TCRdb reprocessed the immunoSEQ multiplex PCR reads with MiXCR, giving one entry per CDR3 protein. The data hold 160,000 or so distinct CDR3 sequences, with approximately 96% observed a single time. The material sequenced was CD8+ T cells from PBMCs. Source of these receptors: a human donor with multiple sclerosis. Each CDR3 is given with its conserved first and last residue. The order of the fields is clone size, J gene, V gene, D gene, CDR3 protein, CDR3 DNA. A D gene is named only where the DNA matches it firmly. Size is omitted from some rows. Given values are once, few, many or a class for expanded clones.

clone size: -
J gene: TRBJ1-2
V gene: TRBV15
D gene: -
CDR3 protein: CATSRDMLGANYGYTF
CDR3 DNA: TGTGCCACCAGCAGAGATATGTTGGGAGCTAACTATGGCTACACCTTC

clone size: -
J gene: TRBJ1-4
V gene: TRBV7-9
D gene: -
CDR3 protein: CASSLESGKLFF
CDR3 DNA: TGTGCCAGCAGCCTTGAAAGTGGAAAACTGTTTTTT

clone size: -
J gene: TRBJ2-7
V gene: TRBV28
D gene: -
CDR3 protein: CASSLSRGSNEQYF
CDR3 DNA: TGTGCCAGCAGTTTATCAAGAGGATCTAACGAGCAGTACTTC

clone size: -
J gene: TRBJ2-1
V gene: TRBV14
D gene: TRBD2
CDR3 protein: CASSYGLAGRPSSYNEQFF
CDR3 DNA: TGTGCCAGCAGCTATGGACTAGCGGGGAGACCGAGCTCCTACAATGAGCAGTTCTTC

clone size: few
J gene: TRBJ2-7
V gene: TRBV10-3
D gene: -
CDR3 protein: CAISESGANEQYF
CDR3 DNA: TGTGCCATCAGTGAGTCAGGGGCAAACGAGCAGTACTTC

clone size: -
J gene: TRBJ2-3
V gene: TRBV5-1
D gene: -
CDR3 protein: CASSSDVVGLGDTQYF
CDR3 DNA: TGCGCCAGCAGCTCGGACGTGGTGGGCTTAGGAGATACGCAGTATTTT

clone size: once
J gene: TRBJ1-5
V gene: TRBV24-1
D gene: TRBD1
CDR3 protein: CATSGGAGGGQPQHF
CDR3 DNA: TGTGCCACCAGTGGAGGGGCAGGGGGCGGTCAGCCCCAGCATTTT

clone size: -
J gene: TRBJ2-7
V gene: TRBV12-3/TRBV12-4
D gene: -
CDR3 protein: CASGTLYEQYF
CDR3 DNA: TGTGCCAGCGGGACACTTTACGAGCAGTACTTC

clone size: -
J gene: TRBJ1-1
V gene: TRBV29-1
D gene: -
CDR3 protein: CSVEDLDGSNTEAFF
CDR3 DNA: TGCAGCGTTGAAGATCTCGACGGATCGAACACTGAAGCTTTCTTT

clone size: -
J gene: TRBJ2-1
V gene: TRBV20-1
D gene: -
CDR3 protein: CSARPLNNEQFF
CDR3 DNA: TGCAGTGCTCGACCGCTAAACAATGAGCAGTTCTTC

clone size: -
J gene: TRBJ1-2
V gene: TRBV9
D gene: -
CDR3 protein: CASSVGRLYRDGYGYTF
CDR3 DNA: TGTGCCAGCAGCGTAGGACGGCTTTACAGGGACGGCTATGGCTACACCTTC

clone size: -
J gene: TRBJ2-7
V gene: TRBV29-1
D gene: TRBD1
CDR3 protein: CSVDRRAGGTYEQYF
CDR3 DNA: TGCAGCGTTGATCGCCGGGCAGGGGGTACCTACGAGCAGTACTTC

clone size: -
J gene: TRBJ2-7
V gene: TRBV10-3
D gene: -
CDR3 protein: CAIRIPTGLKYEQYF
CDR3 DNA: TGTGCCATCAGGATCCCGACAGGCTTGAAATACGAGCAGTACTTC

clone size: -
J gene: TRBJ2-5
V gene: TRBV9
D gene: TRBD1
CDR3 protein: CASSAGTGFQETQYF
CDR3 DNA: TGTGCCAGCAGCGCCGGGACAGGCTTCCAAGAGACCCAGTACTTC

clone size: -
J gene: TRBJ2-1
V gene: TRBV20-1
D gene: -
CDR3 protein: CSAGVYRNNEQFF
CDR3 DNA: TGCAGTGCTGGGGTCTACCGGAACAATGAGCAGTTCTTC

clone size: -
J gene: TRBJ2-7
V gene: TRBV14
D gene: -
CDR3 protein: CASSSGLAYEQYF
CDR3 DNA: TGTGCCAGCAGCTCGGGCCTGGCGTACGAGCAGTACTTC

clone size: -
J gene: TRBJ2-1
V gene: TRBV25-1
D gene: -
CDR3 protein: CASMPDSSYNEQFF
CDR3 DNA: TGTGCCAGCATGCCGGACAGCTCCTACAATGAGCAGTTCTTC

clone size: -
J gene: TRBJ1-4
V gene: TRBV20-1
D gene: TRBD1
CDR3 protein: CSARTLGQGANEKLFF
CDR3 DNA: TGCAGTGCTAGAACCCTAGGACAGGGGGCTAATGAAAAACTGTTTTTT

clone size: -
J gene: TRBJ1-6
V gene: TRBV27
D gene: -
CDR3 protein: CASSLRGVNSPLHF
CDR3 DNA: TGTGCCAGCAGTTTGAGGGGTGTGAATTCACCCCTCCACTTT

clone size: -
J gene: TRBJ2-7
V gene: TRBV13
D gene: -
CDR3 protein: CASSSTSTSNEQYF
CDR3 DNA: TGTGCCAGCAGCTCAACTAGTACTTCTAACGAGCAGTACTTC

clone size: -
J gene: TRBJ1-6
V gene: TRBV2
D gene: TRBD1
CDR3 protein: CASSVDRSHYNSPLHF
CDR3 DNA: TGTGCCAGCAGCGTGGACAGGTCACACTATAATTCACCCCTCCACTTT

clone size: -
J gene: TRBJ1-5
V gene: TRBV5-1
D gene: -
CDR3 protein: CASRPGDDNQPQHF
CDR3 DNA: TGCGCCAGCCGGCCAGGGGATGACAATCAGCCCCAGCATTTT

clone size: -
J gene: TRBJ1-2
V gene: TRBV11-2
D gene: TRBD1
CDR3 protein: CASSPGAGTGYYGYTF
CDR3 DNA: TGTGCCAGCAGCCCAGGTGCCGGGACAGGGTACTATGGCTACACCTTC

clone size: -
J gene: TRBJ1-1
V gene: TRBV3-1
D gene: -
CDR3 protein: CASSQDDLGDDTEAFF
CDR3 DNA: TGTGCCAGCAGCCAAGATGATCTCGGAGACGACACTGAAGCTTTCTTT

clone size: -
J gene: TRBJ1-1
V gene: TRBV9
D gene: -
CDR3 protein: CASSAHEGSTEAFF
CDR3 DNA: TGTGCCAGCAGCGCCCACGAGGGAAGCACTGAAGCTTTCTTT

clone size: -
J gene: TRBJ2-7
V gene: TRBV27
D gene: TRBD1
CDR3 protein: CASSRTGGMNEQYF
CDR3 DNA: TGTGCCAGCAGTCGGACAGGGGGGATGAACGAGCAGTACTTC

clone size: -
J gene: TRBJ2-1
V gene: TRBV12-3/TRBV12-4
D gene: TRBD2
CDR3 protein: CASSSPGGPAGEQFF
CDR3 DNA: TGTGCCAGCAGTTCCCCGGGGGGTCCAGCCGGTGAGCAGTTCTTC

clone size: -
J gene: TRBJ2-7
V gene: TRBV2
D gene: TRBD1
CDR3 protein: CASSELDRVNYEQYF
CDR3 DNA: TGTGCCAGCAGTGAGCTGGACAGGGTCAACTACGAGCAGTACTTC

clone size: -
J gene: TRBJ2-5
V gene: TRBV6-5
D gene: -
CDR3 protein: CASSYSGWDGAETQYF
CDR3 DNA: TGTGCCAGCAGTTACTCCGGGTGGGACGGCGCAGAGACCCAGTACTTC

clone size: -
J gene: TRBJ2-5
V gene: TRBV12-3/TRBV12-4
D gene: -
CDR3 protein: CASSWEGWKTQYF
CDR3 DNA: TGTGCCAGCAGCTGGGAAGGGTGGAAGACCCAGTACTTC

clone size: once
J gene: TRBJ1-2
V gene: TRBV29-1
D gene: -
CDR3 protein: CSVDKGSYGYTF
CDR3 DNA: TGCAGCGTTGATAAGGGCAGCTATGGCTACACCTTC

clone size: -
J gene: TRBJ1-4
V gene: TRBV15
D gene: -
CDR3 protein: CATSRKGHTTNEKLFF
CDR3 DNA: TGTGCCACCAGCAGGAAAGGACACACAACTAATGAAAAACTGTTTTTT

clone size: once
J gene: TRBJ2-7
V gene: TRBV28
D gene: TRBD1
CDR3 protein: CASSLRRTGTYEQYF
CDR3 DNA: TGTGCCAGCAGTTTAAGGAGGACAGGGACCTACGAGCAGTACTTC

clone size: -
J gene: TRBJ1-1
V gene: TRBV19
D gene: -
CDR3 protein: CASSIGGAEAFF
CDR3 DNA: TGTGCCAGTAGTATTGGGGGGGCTGAAGCTTTCTTT

clone size: -
J gene: TRBJ1-2
V gene: TRBV9
D gene: -
CDR3 protein: CASRPGYRGDGYTF
CDR3 DNA: TGTGCCAGCAGACCTGGTTACCGCGGAGATGGCTACACCTTC

clone size: -
J gene: TRBJ1-5
V gene: TRBV3-1
D gene: -
CDR3 protein: CASSQDKRGQPQHF
CDR3 DNA: TGTGCCAGCAGCCAAGATAAAAGGGGTCAGCCCCAGCATTTT

clone size: -
J gene: TRBJ2-2
V gene: TRBV6-5
D gene: -
CDR3 protein: CASSYGANTGELFF
CDR3 DNA: TGTGCCAGCAGTTACGGGGCGAACACCGGGGAGCTGTTTTTT

clone size: -
J gene: TRBJ2-3
V gene: TRBV6-2/TRBV6-3
D gene: -
CDR3 protein: CASSLRREDTQYF
CDR3 DNA: TGTGCCAGCAGCTTACGTCGGGAAGATACGCAGTATTTT

clone size: -
J gene: TRBJ1-1
V gene: TRBV25-1
D gene: -
CDR3 protein: CASSGAGLAFF
CDR3 DNA: TGTGCCAGCAGTGGAGCAGGGCTAGCTTTCTTT

clone size: -
J gene: TRBJ1-1
V gene: TRBV2
D gene: TRBD1
CDR3 protein: CASRATGEEAFF
CDR3 DNA: TGTGCCAGCAGAGCGACAGGGGAAGAAGCTTTCTTT

clone size: -
J gene: TRBJ1-2
V gene: TRBV29-1
D gene: TRBD1
CDR3 protein: CSAFSGQDYGYTF
CDR3 DNA: TGCAGCGCGTTTTCGGGACAGGACTATGGCTACACCTTC

clone size: -
J gene: TRBJ2-7
V gene: TRBV7-9
D gene: -
CDR3 protein: CASSSGGGGGSSYEQYF
CDR3 DNA: TGTGCCAGCAGCTCAGGAGGTGGCGGGGGCTCCTCCTACGAGCAGTACTTC

clone size: -
J gene: TRBJ2-6
V gene: TRBV25-1
D gene: TRBD2
CDR3 protein: CASSRGGLHSGANVLTF
CDR3 DNA: TGTGCCAGCAGTCGGGGAGGGCTCCACTCTGGGGCCAACGTCCTGACTTTC

clone size: -
J gene: TRBJ2-7
V gene: TRBV5-6
D gene: -
CDR3 protein: CASKPITDSYEQYF
CDR3 DNA: TGTGCCAGCAAACCGATAACGGATTCCTACGAGCAGTACTTC

clone size: -
J gene: TRBJ1-2
V gene: TRBV20-1
D gene: -
CDR3 protein: CSDRDSTKFYGYTF
CDR3 DNA: TGCAGTGATCGGGACTCAACTAAGTTCTATGGCTACACCTTC

clone size: -
J gene: TRBJ1-2
V gene: TRBV12-3/TRBV12-4
D gene: TRBD1
CDR3 protein: CASSPRTGTNYGYTF
CDR3 DNA: TGTGCCAGCAGTCCTAGGACAGGGACTAACTATGGCTACACCTTC

clone size: -
J gene: TRBJ2-2
V gene: TRBV29-1
D gene: TRBD1
CDR3 protein: CSAVGTGNTGELFF
CDR3 DNA: TGCAGCGCAGTCGGGACAGGGAACACCGGGGAGCTGTTTTTT

clone size: -
J gene: TRBJ2-7
V gene: TRBV20-1
D gene: TRBD2
CDR3 protein: CSASELAGSYEQYF
CDR3 DNA: TGCAGTGCTAGCGAACTAGCGGGTTCTTACGAGCAGTACTTC

clone size: -
J gene: TRBJ2-1
V gene: TRBV20-1
D gene: -
CDR3 protein: CSARGPREQFF
CDR3 DNA: TGCAGTGCTAGGGGTCCCCGTGAGCAGTTCTTC

clone size: -
J gene: TRBJ1-1
V gene: TRBV7-9
D gene: TRBD1
CDR3 protein: CASSFPGTGDTEAFF
CDR3 DNA: TGTGCCAGCAGCTTCCCCGGGACAGGGGACACTGAAGCTTTCTTT

clone size: few
J gene: TRBJ2-1
V gene: TRBV18
D gene: -
CDR3 protein: CASSPPASSYNEQFF
CDR3 DNA: TGTGCCAGCTCACCCCCTGCAAGTTCCTACAATGAGCAGTTCTTC

clone size: -
J gene: TRBJ2-3
V gene: TRBV29-1
D gene: TRBD1
CDR3 protein: CSVIRTGGTDTQYF
CDR3 DNA: TGCAGCGTTATCCGGACAGGGGGCACAGATACGCAGTATTTT

clone size: -
J gene: TRBJ2-7
V gene: TRBV11-2
D gene: -
CDR3 protein: CASSFLGGPSDEQYF
CDR3 DNA: TGTGCCAGCAGCTTCTTAGGCGGGCCCTCCGACGAGCAGTACTTC